This is a list of T cell receptor beta chains from one sample in a study of T-cell reconstitution after alpha-beta-depleted transplantation in children. TCRdb itself ran the PCR reads through MiXCR, one entry per CDR3 protein. Seen here are about 120,000 distinct CDR3 sequences, more than 20% observed once, and the top ten hold about 11%. Specimen: PBMCs, mostly from graft donor cells, collected 180 days after TCRalphabeta/CD19-depleted stem cell transplant. These receptors all come from a male patient between 2 and 10 years old who had a stem cell transplant for chronic granulomatous disease, so the T cells may come from the graft donor. The CDR3 runs from the conserved cysteine through the conserved F or W. D genes are given only for firm matches. The size field is filled for only some rows; it gives once, few, many or a size class.

d_call,clone_size,j_call,v_call,cdr3_aa,cdr3_nt
TRBD2,many,TRBJ2-7,TRBV7-2,CASSGSLTYEQYF,TGTGCCAGTAGCGGGAGTTTGACCTACGAGCAGTACTTC
NA,many,TRBJ2-1,TRBV25-1,CASEGNEQFF,TGTGCCAGTGAGGGCAATGAGCAGTTCTTC
NA,NA,TRBJ2-5,TRBV7-6,CASSHHPSGQETQYF,TGTGCCAGCAGCCATCATCCGAGCGGACAAGAGACCCAGTACTTC
NA,few,TRBJ2-2,TRBV15,CATSRDKGSGELFF,TGTGCCACCAGCAGAGATAAAGGTTCCGGGGAGCTGTTTTTT
TRBD2,many,TRBJ2-1,TRBV11-2,CASSLGGGGYNEQFF,TGTGCCAGCAGCTTGGGGGGCGGGGGGTACAATGAGCAGTTCTTC
NA,many,TRBJ2-1,TRBV5-1,CASFPRFNSYNEQFF,TGCGCCAGCTTCCCGAGGTTCAACTCCTACAATGAGCAGTTCTTC
TRBD2,few,TRBJ2-1,TRBV15,CATSRHPSGEQFF,TGTGCCACCAGCAGACATCCTAGCGGTGAGCAGTTCTTC
TRBD1,NA,TRBJ2-7,TRBV20-1,CSARGQGPYEQYF,TGCAGTGCTAGAGGACAGGGGCCCTACGAGCAGTACTTC
TRBD1,NA,TRBJ1-6,TRBV10-3,CAISTGGTSPLHF,TGTGCCATCAGTACAGGGGGTACTTCACCCCTCCACTTT
TRBD1,many,TRBJ2-7,TRBV20-1,CSASRGTGGIYEQYF,TGCAGTGCTAGCCGGGGAACAGGGGGCATTTACGAGCAGTACTTC
NA,few,TRBJ1-6,TRBV6-1,CASSPSNIAPLHF,TGTGCCAGCAGCCCCTCCAATATTGCGCCCCTCCACTTT
NA,NA,TRBJ2-5,TRBV11-2,CASSSSGPRTQYF,TGTGCCAGCAGCAGCAGTGGCCCCCGAACCCAGTACTTC
TRBD2,NA,TRBJ2-1,TRBV18,CASSPTSGKYEQFF,TGTGCCAGCTCACCAACTAGCGGGAAATATGAGCAGTTCTTC
NA,NA,TRBJ2-7,TRBV20-1,CSAGSWDTDVDEQYF,TGCAGTGCTGGCTCTTGGGACACCGACGTTGACGAGCAGTACTTC
NA,few,TRBJ2-3,TRBV6-5,CASSSTVDTQYF,TGTGCCAGCAGTTCGACAGTGGATACGCAGTATTTT
NA,few,TRBJ1-2,TRBV4-3,CASSQTTANYGYTF,TGCGCCAGCAGCCAAACGACAGCTAACTATGGCTACACCTTC
NA,few,TRBJ2-5,TRBV6-1,CASINRQAAFETQYF,TGTGCCAGCATCAATCGACAGGCGGCCTTTGAGACCCAGTACTTC
NA,many,TRBJ2-3,TRBV20-1,CSALNRVASTDTQYF,TGCAGTGCTCTCAATCGAGTAGCTAGCACAGATACGCAGTATTTT
NA,many,TRBJ2-7,TRBV11-2,CASSLGLVYEQYF,TGTGCCAGCAGCTTAGGACTCGTCTACGAGCAGTACTTC
NA,NA,TRBJ2-7,TRBV29-1,CSVGVGGSSYEQYF,TGCAGCGTTGGGGTAGGAGGGTCTTCCTACGAGCAGTACTTC
TRBD1,NA,TRBJ1-4,TRBV25-1,CASSPLGTGIEKLFF,TGTGCCAGCAGTCCCCTCGGGACAGGGATTGAAAAACTGTTTTTT
NA,few,TRBJ1-2,TRBV20-1,CSAPKTPSHYGYTF,TGCAGTGCTCCCAAGACACCGTCACACTATGGCTACACCTTC
TRBD2,NA,TRBJ2-5,TRBV2,CASSEAIGRERETQYF,TGTGCCAGCAGTGAAGCCATCGGGCGGGAGCGAGAGACCCAGTACTTC
NA,NA,TRBJ1-6,TRBV12-3/TRBV12-4,CASSLASVETLHF,TGTGCCAGCAGTTTAGCGTCCGTCGAGACCCTCCACTTT
NA,NA,TRBJ2-3,TRBV6-6,CASRGKLDTQYF,TGTGCCAGCAGAGGAAAATTGGATACGCAGTATTTT
NA,NA,TRBJ2-2,TRBV20-1,CSARDLAEGETGELFF,TGCAGTGCTAGAGATTTGGCGGAGGGGGAGACAGGGGAGCTGTTTTTT
TRBD2,NA,TRBJ2-7,TRBV7-2,CASSLQAGAYEQYF,TGTGCCAGCAGCTTACAAGCGGGAGCCTACGAGCAGTACTTC
TRBD1,few,TRBJ1-3,TRBV4-3,CASSRDREYSGNTIYF,TGCGCCAGCAGCCGGGACAGGGAGTACTCTGGAAACACCATATATTTT
NA,many,TRBJ2-1,TRBV7-8,CASSLNAGSSYNEQFF,TGTGCCAGCAGCTTAAACGCGGGGAGCTCCTACAATGAGCAGTTCTTC
NA,many,TRBJ2-5,TRBV18,CASSPDYHHQETQYF,TGTGCCAGCTCACCCGACTATCACCATCAAGAGACCCAGTACTTC
NA,NA,TRBJ2-7,TRBV4-3,CASSQDPGPYEQYF,TGCGCCAGCAGCCAAGATCCAGGGCCCTACGAGCAGTACTTC
TRBD2,NA,TRBJ2-3,TRBV10-3,CAITTSPTSGGTDTQYF,TGTGCCATCACCACCTCACCGACTAGCGGTGGCACAGATACGCAGTATTTT
NA,NA,TRBJ1-1,TRBV12-3/TRBV12-4,CASSFLARTTIKSNTEAFF,TGTGCCAGCAGTTTCCTGGCCAGGACTACGATAAAATCCAACACTGAAGCTTTCTTT
TRBD2,many,TRBJ2-1,TRBV29-1,CSVEEASGFYEQFF,TGCAGCGTTGAAGAGGCTAGCGGGTTCTATGAGCAGTTCTTC
NA,many,TRBJ2-1,TRBV27,CASSLVATNEQFF,TGTGCCAGCAGTTTAGTAGCGACCAATGAGCAGTTCTTC
NA,NA,TRBJ2-5,TRBV27,CASSPGSGKTQYF,TGTGCCAGCAGCCCTGGGTCCGGGAAGACCCAGTACTTC
NA,medium-sized,TRBJ1-1,TRBV20-1,CSVPSPGGTEAFF,TGCAGTGTTCCGAGCCCTGGGGGCACTGAAGCTTTCTTT
TRBD2,NA,TRBJ2-5,TRBV25-1,CASSEFRGRASETQYF,TGTGCCAGCAGTGAATTCCGCGGGAGGGCCTCCGAGACCCAGTACTTC
NA,many,TRBJ2-7,TRBV29-1,CSVQDGLYEQYF,TGCAGCGTTCAGGACGGACTCTACGAGCAGTACTTC
NA,NA,TRBJ1-2,TRBV12-3/TRBV12-4,CASFMGRYGYTF,TGTGCCAGCTTTATGGGGAGATATGGCTACACCTTC
NA,many,TRBJ2-7,TRBV5-5,CASSALTAMSSYEQYF,TGTGCCAGCAGCGCCTTGACAGCCATGAGCTCCTACGAGCAGTACTTC
NA,many,TRBJ2-2,TRBV19,CASSLLGELFF,TGTGCCAGTAGTTTGCTAGGGGAGCTGTTTTTT
NA,NA,TRBJ1-3,TRBV10-3,CAIKTGLPGNTIYF,TGTGCCATCAAGACAGGACTACCCGGAAACACCATATATTTT
NA,many,TRBJ2-1,TRBV20-1,CSARGPGLYEQFF,TGCAGTGCTAGGGGTCCCGGTCTCTATGAGCAGTTCTTC
TRBD1,many,TRBJ1-2,TRBV12-3/TRBV12-4,CASSGGTVAYYGYTF,TGTGCCAGCAGTGGAGGGACAGTGGCCTACTATGGCTACACCTTC
NA,few,TRBJ2-1,TRBV10-1,CASGEDLNNEQFF,TGCGCCAGCGGGGAGGACTTGAACAATGAGCAGTTCTTC
NA,few,TRBJ1-1,TRBV5-6,CASSLERGSRTEAFF,TGTGCCAGCAGCTTGGAAAGGGGTTCGAGGACTGAAGCTTTCTTT
TRBD1,many,TRBJ2-1,TRBV20-1,CSAREGQGWDEQFF,TGCAGTGCTAGAGAAGGACAGGGTTGGGATGAGCAGTTCTTC
TRBD2,many,TRBJ2-7,TRBV20-1,CSARDPRSGAHYEQYF,TGCAGTGCTAGAGACCCCAGGAGCGGGGCTCACTACGAGCAGTACTTC
NA,few,TRBJ2-7,TRBV7-2,CASSLSPSSYEQYF,TGTGCCAGCAGCTTGTCCCCGAGCTCCTACGAGCAGTACTTC
NA,many,TRBJ2-3,TRBV12-3/TRBV12-4,CASSPHWGSTDTQYF,TGTGCCAGCAGCCCCCATTGGGGTAGCACAGATACGCAGTATTTT